This T cell receptor beta chain is from a study of radiotherapy plus CTLA-4 blockade in lung cancer. Study-level information: The study recorded objective responses in less than 20% of patients and disease control in about 31%.

Assay: immunoSEQ multiplex PCR; the TCRdb copy retains only in-frame clones and omits some. The table has approximately 83,000 clones, about four fifths seen once. Whole-study results and caveats: After radiotherapy and ipilimumab, tumor-derived clones expanded in peripheral blood. Early shifts in blood T cell clones, with interferon-beta, reportedly predicted response best.

Patients with chemo-refractory metastatic non-small-cell lung cancer received focal radiation plus CTLA-4 blockade with ipilimumab. Trimming cost V 2 bases and J 8 bases, with 15 bases left between them. From germline, CDR1 is MNHNY and CDR2 SVGAGI (reference sequence). This CDR3 comprises 14 residues. This clone was observed a single time. Antigen: not known. The sample was peripheral blood, taken from a patient treated with radiotherapy plus ipilimumab. The clonotype originates from a human donor with non-small cell lung cancer who had a partial response to radiotherapy plus ipilimumab. Some clones in this sample may be carry-over from other donors' samples. The chain links TRBV6-6 to TRBJ1-2; D is possibly TRBD1 (6 bases). The CDR3 coding sequence is TGTGCCAGCAGTTACCCCCCGCGCGGGGGCGGCTACACCTTC. It translates to CASSYPPRGGGYTF.